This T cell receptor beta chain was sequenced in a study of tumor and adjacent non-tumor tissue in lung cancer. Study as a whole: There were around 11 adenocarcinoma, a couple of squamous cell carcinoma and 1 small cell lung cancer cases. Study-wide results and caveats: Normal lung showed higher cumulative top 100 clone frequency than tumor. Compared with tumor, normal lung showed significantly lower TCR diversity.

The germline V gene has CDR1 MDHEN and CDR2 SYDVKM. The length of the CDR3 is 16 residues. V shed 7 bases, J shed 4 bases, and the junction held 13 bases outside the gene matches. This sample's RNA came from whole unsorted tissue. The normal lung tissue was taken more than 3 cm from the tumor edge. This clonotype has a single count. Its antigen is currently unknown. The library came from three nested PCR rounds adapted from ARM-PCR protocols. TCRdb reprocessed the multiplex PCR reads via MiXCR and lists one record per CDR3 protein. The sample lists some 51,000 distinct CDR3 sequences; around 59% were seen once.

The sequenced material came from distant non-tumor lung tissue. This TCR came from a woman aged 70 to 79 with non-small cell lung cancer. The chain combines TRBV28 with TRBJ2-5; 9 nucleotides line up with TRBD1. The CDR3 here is CASNPQQGAVSETQYF. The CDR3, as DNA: TGTGCCAGCAACCCCCAACAGGGGGCGGTTTCAGAGACCCAGTACTTC.